This entry features one T cell receptor (beta chain) sequence. TCRdb recomputed calls from the 5' RACE reads with MiXCR, one row per CDR3 protein. The top ten clones hold 17% of a sample with under 700,000 distinct CDR3 sequences, roughly 17% of them seen once. Germline CDR1 and CDR2: MNHEY and SVGAGI. The V and J ends lost 4 bases and 6 bases respectively, with 14 bases between them. The CDR3 totals 14 residues. The data are from a study of T cells after yellow fever vaccination. The sequence was obtained from a man between 18 and 35 years old who received the YFV17D yellow fever vaccine. V gene TRBV6-5 combines with J gene TRBJ2-3; weak D call: TRBD1 (7 bases). Sample: PBMCs, taken 5 to 6 days after the first yellow fever vaccination. CDR3 DNA: TGTGCCAGCAGTTCTCGGAGGGGGCATGATACGCAGTATTTT. It encodes CASSSRRGHDTQYF.